This T cell receptor (beta chain) was captured by sequencing in a study of OX40 agonist ivuxolimab in advanced cancers. Study in general: Ivuxolimab is a fully human IgG2 antibody that activates OX40 (CD134). Every 2 weeks, ivuxolimab was infused into the patients intravenously at between 0.01 and 10 mg/kg. General study findings and limits: On average, a greater number of expanded clones characterised CD8+ T cells relative to CD4+.

About this clone itself: Its antigen is not identified.

The method was immunoSEQ multiplex PCR; TCRdb's version includes in-frame clones alone and lacks a portion of them. The repertoire has more than 30,000 clones, 70% to 90% of them found once; the top ten carry around 29%. The germline gives CDR1 SGDLS, CDR2 YYNGEE. The CDR3 is 13 amino acids. The V end was cut by 0 bases, the J end by 7 bases, with 8 bases between. V gene TRBV9 combines with J gene TRBJ1-5; a possible D gene is TRBD1 (5 bases). The TCR originated in an adult with an advanced solid tumor such as melanoma, head and neck, liver or kidney cancer. The sequences come from CD4+ or CD8+ T cells sorted from blood, collected in a trial of the OX40 agonist ivuxolimab. This CDR3 is CASSVGGGQPQHF. CDR3 in DNA: TGTGCCAGCAGCGTAGGGGGGGGACAGCCCCAGCATTTT.